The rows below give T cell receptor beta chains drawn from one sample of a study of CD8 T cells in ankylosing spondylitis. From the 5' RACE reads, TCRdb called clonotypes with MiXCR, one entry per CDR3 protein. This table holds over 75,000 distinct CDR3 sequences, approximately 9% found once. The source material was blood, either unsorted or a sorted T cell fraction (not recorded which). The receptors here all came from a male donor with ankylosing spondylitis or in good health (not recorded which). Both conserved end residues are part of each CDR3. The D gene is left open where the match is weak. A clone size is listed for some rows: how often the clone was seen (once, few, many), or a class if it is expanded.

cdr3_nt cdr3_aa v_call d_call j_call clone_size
TGTGCCAGCAGCTTAAACAGGGCCGGGGAGCTGTTTTTT CASSLNRAGELFF TRBV7-3 . TRBJ2-2 many
TGTGCCAGCAGCCTCTACCCAGACCCGGGACAGGAAAAACTGTTTTTT CASSLYPDPGQEKLFF TRBV4-2 TRBD1 TRBJ1-4 .
TGTGCCAGCAGTTCCTCACGGACAGCCAACTCCTATAATTCACCCCTCCACTTT CASSSSRTANSYNSPLHF TRBV12-3/TRBV12-4 . TRBJ1-6 many
TGTGCCAGCGCTTCAAGGGGGTCGGGGAATCAGCCCCAGCATTTT CASASRGSGNQPQHF TRBV6-1 . TRBJ1-5 .
TGTGCCAGCTCACCACTTGCTTCAGGCCGCTACAATGAGCAGTTCTTC CASSPLASGRYNEQFF TRBV18 . TRBJ2-1 many
TGCGCCAGCAGCCCGGACAGCTCTAGCACAGATACGCAGTATTTT CASSPDSSSTDTQYF TRBV5-1 . TRBJ2-3 many
TGTGCCAGCAGCTTAGTCGACACTAACCAAGAGACCCAGTACTTC CASSLVDTNQETQYF TRBV7-9 . TRBJ2-5 many
TGTGCCAGCACCTTGGCTAAAAAGGGCGAGCAGTTCTTC CASTLAKKGEQFF TRBV9 . TRBJ2-1 many
TGTGCCAGCAGTCGCTCCGGGGAGCTGTTTTTT CASSRSGELFF TRBV11-3 . TRBJ2-2 .
TGTGCCAGCAGCTTAGCGGGATCAGGCGGGATGTTCTTC CASSLAGSGGMFF TRBV11-1 . TRBJ2-1 many
TGTGCCAGCAGCCAAGGGGACAGGGGACTTGGGCCCCAGCATTTT CASSQGDRGLGPQHF TRBV3-1 TRBD1 TRBJ1-5 many
TGTGCCAGCAGCCGGGAGGGTGGGGCGTACGAGCAGTACTTC CASSREGGAYEQYF TRBV6-1 TRBD2 TRBJ2-7 many
TGTGCCAGCAGTGTGGGTCCTAGAAACTCCTACAATGAGCAGTTCTTC CASSVGPRNSYNEQFF TRBV6-4 . TRBJ2-1 many
TGTGCCAGCAGTGAGGTGGACTATGAGCAGTTCTTC CASSEVDYEQFF TRBV2 . TRBJ2-1 many
TGTGCCAGCAGCCAAGAGAGTGGTTTTCAGCCCCAGCATTTT CASSQESGFQPQHF TRBV3-1 . TRBJ1-5 few
TGTGCCAGCAGCGATGAATCCTACGAGCAGTACTTC CASSDESYEQYF TRBV7-2 . TRBJ2-7 medium-sized
TGTGCCAGCAGTCATGGACAGGATCGGGCTTTCTTT CASSHGQDRAFF TRBV12-3/TRBV12-4 TRBD1 TRBJ1-1 many
TGCGCCAGCACGGAGGGGGGACCACTTGCGAACACCGGGGAGCTGTTTTTT CASTEGGPLANTGELFF TRBV5-1 . TRBJ2-2 .
TGTGCCACTACGAGCCGGGACAGTACCTACGAGCAGTACTTC CATTSRDSTYEQYF TRBV6-1 TRBD1 TRBJ2-7 many
TGTGCCAGCGGCATGGTATCCGGGACAGCCCAAGAGACCCAGTACTTC CASGMVSGTAQETQYF TRBV21-1 . TRBJ2-5 many
TGTGCCAGCAGTTTACAAGGAGGGCACACTGAAGCTTTCTTT CASSLQGGHTEAFF TRBV12-3/TRBV12-4 . TRBJ1-1 many
TGTGCCAGCAGCCGGACTAGCGGGGGCAATGAGCAGTTCTTC CASSRTSGGNEQFF TRBV11-2 TRBD2 TRBJ2-1 few
TGCAGTGCGAAGTTTAGGACTAGCGGTGGCTCCTACGAGCAGTACTTC CSAKFRTSGGSYEQYF TRBV20-1 TRBD2 TRBJ2-7 many
TGCGCCAGCACTTTGGCTAGCGGGGGGGCCGAGACCCAGTACTTC CASTLASGGAETQYF TRBV5-1 TRBD2 TRBJ2-5 .
TGTGCCAGCAGCCCCAGCAAAAACATTCAGTACTTC CASSPSKNIQYF TRBV9 . TRBJ2-4 many
TGTGCCAGCAGCCGCTTCAGGACTAGCTCTGGGGCCAACGTCCTGACTTTC CASSRFRTSSGANVLTF TRBV3-1 TRBD2 TRBJ2-6 .
TGTGCCAGCAGCTTAGGCGGATCGGGGAATGAGCAGTTCTTC CASSLGGSGNEQFF TRBV7-3 . TRBJ2-1 many
TGTGCCAGCAGAGCTCCCAACAGGGTTACCGGGGAGCTGTTTTTT CASRAPNRVTGELFF TRBV6-1 . TRBJ2-2 many
TGTGCCAGCAGGCGGGGACAAAATAGCAATCAGCCCCAGCATTTT CASRRGQNSNQPQHF TRBV12-3/TRBV12-4 . TRBJ1-5 many
TGTGCCAGCACCCTGACAGGGGTCTCCTACGAGCAGTACTTC CASTLTGVSYEQYF TRBV28 TRBD1 TRBJ2-7 many